This TCR beta chain was identified in a study of OX40 agonist ivuxolimab in advanced cancers. Findings and caveats of the study: The study observed clonal expansion of CD4+ and CD8+ blood T cells by week 6 at 0.1 to 3.0 mg/kg.

This CDR3 is 14 amino acids long. The V end was cut by 0 bases, the J end by 2 bases, with 6 bases between. Germline V gene lookup returns CDR1 SGHAT and CDR2 FQNNGV. This clone came up once. Its antigen is currently unknown. Measured with immunoSEQ multiplex PCR; TCRdb has only the in-frame clones, and not every one. This table holds around 100,000 clones, nearly 90% found once. This clonotype was sampled from an adult with an advanced solid tumor such as melanoma, head and neck, liver or kidney cancer. The sample consisted of CD4+ or CD8+ T cells sorted from blood, taken in a trial of the OX40 agonist ivuxolimab. The rearrangement uses TRBV11-2 and TRBJ2-3; D is uncertain. This chain's CDR3 is CASSLDVLTDTQYF. In nucleotides, the CDR3 is TGTGCCAGCAGCTTAGACGTCCTCACAGATACGCAGTATTTT.